This paragraph covers one T cell receptor beta chain sequence. Those enrolled, adults aged 18 to 89 years, came from roughly 23 US areas. This record comes from a study of blood T cell repertoires in COVID-19. Assay used: immunoSEQ multiplex PCR; TCRdb lists only in-frame clones, some missing. The data show a few hundred thousand clones, 75% to 90% seen once. The CDR3 is 18 amino acids. Trimming removed 2 bases from V and 7 bases from J, with 26 bases in between. The sequenced sample consisted of PBMCs or T cells enriched from blood (not recorded which). This receptor was taken from a woman aged 18-30 years who had recovered from COVID-19. The V and J genes are TRBV6-7 and TRBJ1-2, with D possibly TRBD1 on 6 matching bases. TRBV6-7 is labeled an ORF, and its function is uncertain. CDR3: CASSYPKRGGHSPPGYTF. The CDR3 DNA reads as TGTGCCAGCAGTTACCCAAAGAGGGGGGGACACTCACCACCTGGCTACACCTTC.